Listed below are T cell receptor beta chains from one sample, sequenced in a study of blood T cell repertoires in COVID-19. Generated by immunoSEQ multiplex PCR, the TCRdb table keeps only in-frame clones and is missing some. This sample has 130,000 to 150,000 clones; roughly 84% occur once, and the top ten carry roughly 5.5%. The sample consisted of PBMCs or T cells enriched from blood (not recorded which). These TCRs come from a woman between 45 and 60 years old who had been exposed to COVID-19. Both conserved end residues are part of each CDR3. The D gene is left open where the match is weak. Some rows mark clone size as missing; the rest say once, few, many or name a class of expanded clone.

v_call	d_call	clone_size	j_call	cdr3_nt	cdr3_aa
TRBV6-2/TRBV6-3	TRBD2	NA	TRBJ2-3	TGTGCCAGCAGTTATTCACCGGGACTAGCGGGGGCCGGCACAGATACGCAGTATTTT	CASSYSPGLAGAGTDTQYF
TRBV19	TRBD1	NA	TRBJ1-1	TGTGCCAGTAGAGACAGGGCTACTGAAGCTTTCTTT	CASRDRATEAFF
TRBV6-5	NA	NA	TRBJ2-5	TGTGCCAGCAGTTACCCGGGACAACAAGAGACCCAGTACTTC	CASSYPGQQETQYF
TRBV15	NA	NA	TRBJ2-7	TGTGCCACCAGCAGAGCTGGCAGCTCCTACGAGCAGTACTTC	CATSRAGSSYEQYF
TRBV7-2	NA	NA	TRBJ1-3	TGTGCCAGCAGCTTAGCAGGGGGAGCTGGAAACACCATATATTTT	CASSLAGGAGNTIYF
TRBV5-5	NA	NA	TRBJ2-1	TGTGCCAGCAGCCGGGAGAGCGGAAGCTCCTACAATGAGCAGTTCTTC	CASSRESGSSYNEQFF
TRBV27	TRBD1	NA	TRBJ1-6	TGTGCCAGCAGGGTCCCCACAGGGGATTCACCCCTCCACTTT	CASRVPTGDSPLHF
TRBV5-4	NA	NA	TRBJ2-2	TGTGCCAGCAGCTTGTATCGGAACACCGGGGAGCTGTTTTTT	CASSLYRNTGELFF
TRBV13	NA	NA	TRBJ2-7	TGTGCCAGCAGCTTAAACCCAGGGGATGGCGAGCAGTACTTC	CASSLNPGDGEQYF
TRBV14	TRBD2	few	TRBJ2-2	TGTGCCAGCAGCCAAGATCTTTCGGCGGGGGTCCCCTCTGGTGGGGAGCTGTTTTTT	CASSQDLSAGVPSGGELFF
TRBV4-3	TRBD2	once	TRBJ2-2	TGCGCCAGCAGCAATCCGGGACTAGCAACCCCCGGGGAGCTGTTTTTT	CASSNPGLATPGELFF
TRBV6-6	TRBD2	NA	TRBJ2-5	TGTGCCAGCGAAGGACTAGCGGAAGAGACCCAGTACTTC	CASEGLAEETQYF
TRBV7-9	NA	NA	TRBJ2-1	TGTGCCAGCACACCGGAGGTCGAGCAGTTCTTC	CASTPEVEQFF
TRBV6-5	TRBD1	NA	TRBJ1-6	TGTGCCAGCAGTTATAGGACAGGGACCTCACCCCTCCACTTT	CASSYRTGTSPLHF
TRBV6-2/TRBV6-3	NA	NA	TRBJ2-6	TGTGCCAGCAGTTACTCAGCGGGTTCTGGGGCCAACGTCCTGACTTTC	CASSYSAGSGANVLTF
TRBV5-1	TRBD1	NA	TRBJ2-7	TGCGCCAGCAGCTTGGCCCGGGGACAGGGGACCCTTAGCTCCTACGAGCAGTACTTC	CASSLARGQGTLSSYEQYF
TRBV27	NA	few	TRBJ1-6	TGTGCCAGCAGTTTCGGTGATTCACCCCTCCACTTT	CASSFGDSPLHF
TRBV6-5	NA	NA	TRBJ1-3	TGTGCCAGCAGGACGGGTGCAGGAAACACCATATATTTT	CASRTGAGNTIYF
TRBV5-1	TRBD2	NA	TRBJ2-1	TGCGCCAGCAGCGGAACTAGCGGGGGTAACAATGAGCAGTTCTTC	CASSGTSGGNNEQFF
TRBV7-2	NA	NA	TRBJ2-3	TGTGCCAGCAGCCCTAGTCGAGGCCAGGGGAGCACAGATACGCAGTATTTT	CASSPSRGQGSTDTQYF
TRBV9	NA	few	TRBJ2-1	TGTGCCAGCTCCGGAGCGGGTTCTGAGCAGTTCTTC	CASSGAGSEQFF
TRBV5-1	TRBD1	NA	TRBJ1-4	TGCGCCAGCAGCTTGGGTTTAACAGGGGGCGATGAAAAACTGTTTTTT	CASSLGLTGGDEKLFF
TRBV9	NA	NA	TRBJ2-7	TGTGCCAGCAGCGTCGGGGGACGGTGGGCGTACGAGCAGTACTTC	CASSVGGRWAYEQYF
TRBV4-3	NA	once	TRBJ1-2	TGCGCCAGCAGCCAGCCGGGACTGAGTTTCTATGGCTACACCTTC	CASSQPGLSFYGYTF
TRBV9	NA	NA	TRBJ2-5	TGTGCCAGCAGCGTAGGGGGAGAGTCGTGGGAGACCCAGTACTTC	CASSVGGESWETQYF
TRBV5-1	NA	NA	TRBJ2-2	TGCGCCAGCAGTGGGGCCACGAACACCGGGGAGCTGTTTTTT	CASSGATNTGELFF
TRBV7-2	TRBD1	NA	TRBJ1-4	TGTGCCAGCAGCTTTGACAGGGGGCTGAATGAAAAACTGTTTTTT	CASSFDRGLNEKLFF
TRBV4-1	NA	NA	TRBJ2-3	TGCGCCAGCAGCCAAGCGGTGGTCTCTAGCACAGATACGCAGTATTTT	CASSQAVVSSTDTQYF
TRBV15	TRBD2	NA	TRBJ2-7	TGTGCCACCAGCCGCTTAGCGGGATCCTACGAGCAGTACTTC	CATSRLAGSYEQYF
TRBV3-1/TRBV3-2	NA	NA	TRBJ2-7	TGTGCCAGCAGCCAAGTCCCTGGCGGGATGAACGAGCAGTACTTC	CASSQVPGGMNEQYF
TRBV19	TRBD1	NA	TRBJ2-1	TGTGCCAGTAGTGCCCGGGACAGGGTCTACAATGAGCAGTTCTTC	CASSARDRVYNEQFF
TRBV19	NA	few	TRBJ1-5	TGTGCCAGTAGCTTTTCGGGGGTGCTAGGGCCCCAGCATTTT	CASSFSGVLGPQHF
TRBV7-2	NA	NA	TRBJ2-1	TGTGCCAGCAGCTTAGAGCCCGGGACTTTCGGGAATGAGCAGTTCTTC	CASSLEPGTFGNEQFF
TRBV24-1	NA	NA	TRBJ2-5	TGTGCCACCAGTGACGCGAGTCCCGAGGAAGAGACCCAGTACTTC	CATSDASPEEETQYF
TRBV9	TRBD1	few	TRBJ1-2	TGTGCCAGCAGCTGGGCAGGGGGCAACTATGGCTACACCTTC	CASSWAGGNYGYTF
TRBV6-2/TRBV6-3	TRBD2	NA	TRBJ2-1	TGTGCCAGCAGTTTCCGACTAGCGGGGGCCTACCAAACTGAGCAGTTCTTC	CASSFRLAGAYQTEQFF
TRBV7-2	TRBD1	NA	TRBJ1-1	TGTGCCAGCAGCATAGGGGACAGGGGGGACACTGAAGCTTTCTTT	CASSIGDRGDTEAFF
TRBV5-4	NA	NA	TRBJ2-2	TGTGCCAGTGGTCCTCAGGGAAACGGGGAGCTGTTTTTT	CASGPQGNGELFF
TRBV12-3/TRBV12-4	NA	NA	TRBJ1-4	TGTGCCAGCATTAACGGGGGTAATGAAAAACTGTTTTTT	CASINGGNEKLFF
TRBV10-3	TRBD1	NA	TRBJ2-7	TGTGCCATCAGTGAGCCCACAGGGGCTACGTCCTACGAGCAGTACTTC	CAISEPTGATSYEQYF
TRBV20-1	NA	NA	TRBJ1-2	TGCAGTGCTAGTCCTGGGGCGGCCTATGGCTACACCTTC	CSASPGAAYGYTF
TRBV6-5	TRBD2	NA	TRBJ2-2	TGTGCCAGCAGTTCCCTAGCGGGGGGGAACACCGGGGAGCTGTTTTTT	CASSSLAGGNTGELFF
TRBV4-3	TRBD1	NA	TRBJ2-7	TGCGCCAGCAGCCACTTCGGGACAGGTTCCTACGAGCAGTACTTC	CASSHFGTGSYEQYF